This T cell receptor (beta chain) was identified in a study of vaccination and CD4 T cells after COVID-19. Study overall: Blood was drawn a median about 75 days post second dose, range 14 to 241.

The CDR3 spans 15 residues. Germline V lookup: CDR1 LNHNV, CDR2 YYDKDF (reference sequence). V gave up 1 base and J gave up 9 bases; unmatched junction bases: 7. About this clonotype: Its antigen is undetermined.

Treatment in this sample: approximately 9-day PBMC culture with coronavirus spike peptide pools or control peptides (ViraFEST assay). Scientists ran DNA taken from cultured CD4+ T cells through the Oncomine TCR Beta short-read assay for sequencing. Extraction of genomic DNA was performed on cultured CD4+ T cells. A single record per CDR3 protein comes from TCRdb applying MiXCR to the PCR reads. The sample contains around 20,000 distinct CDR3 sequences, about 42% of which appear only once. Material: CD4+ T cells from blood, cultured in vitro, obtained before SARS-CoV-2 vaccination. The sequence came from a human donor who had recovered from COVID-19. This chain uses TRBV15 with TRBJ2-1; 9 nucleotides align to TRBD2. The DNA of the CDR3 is TGTGCCACCAGCAGAGTTCGCGGGGGGGCCGGTGAGCAGTTCTTC. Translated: CATSRVRGGAGEQFF.